This entry describes one TCR beta chain. Its antigen is unknown. No quality values exist for individual bases; no much larger clone is one base distant. The sample is drawn from a study of blood T cell repertoires in COVID-19 (dated by TCRdb to about 2020). In the study overall: The collaborator samples originated in the United States, Italy and Spain and spanned the acute and convalescent phases of COVID-19. The material from the prospective study consisted of cDNA or gDNA derived from T cells, B-cell-depleted T cells, or PBMCs. Subjects who had been exposed to COVID-19, were actively infected with it, or had recovered from it provided the deeply sampled blood TCRbeta repertoires that made up the dataset. The sample metadata nearly always contained a de-identified subject ID, COVID-19 status, age in years and sex. Where available, HLA class I and class II types were obtained from metadata supplied by the sample provider rather than from assay-based typing. The repertoires were released in a freely available public database intended as a resource for research on the immune response to SARS-CoV-2. The samples were drawn from the first 160 participants of the ongoing ImmuneRACE study and from some 1,300 subjects provided by 6 global collaborators. The paper's findings and limits, for the study overall: The amount of clinical and demographic metadata varied by source and participant and was provided uncurated.

TCRbeta CDR3 regions were amplified from genomic DNA by means of the immunoSEQ Assay, a bias-controlled multiplex PCR. From the authors' description of their analysis: Nucleated cell counts per sample were estimated from amplification of reference gene primers within the assay. To quantify the absolute abundance of each unique TCRbeta CDR3 rearrangement, sequence reads were collapsed and filtered. For each sample, productive Simpson clonality was calculated by taking the square root of Simpson's diversity index across productive rearrangements. Imported from immuneACCESS, the table was reduced by TCRdb to in-frame sequences with V and J called. These copies leave out some clones; in studies compared against another copy, an unresolved V gene accounts for under half, and the cause of the remainder is not known. V and J calls and clone size are copied from that table; D and trimming were computed from the DNA. Counted in this sample were around 70,000 clones; about 84% of them appeared once. The ten largest clones take up approximately 1.9% of the sample.

Whole blood was collected in K2EDTA tubes by collaborating institutions according to the institutions' own protocols. For TCRbeta analysis, collaborators shipped samples in one of three forms: frozen whole blood, isolated PBMCs, or DNA extracted from either of those sample types. CDR1 and CDR2 were assigned from the germline V gene as MGHRA and YSYEKL. From its cysteine to its phenylalanine, the CDR3 spans 15 amino acids. The kept DNA is CDR3 alone, 45 bases in frame from the first base. Trimming removed 1 base from V and 8 bases from J; the gene matches leave 7 bases unexplained. This clonotype originated in a woman aged 60-75 years with acute or convalescent COVID-19. Here the chain combines TRBV4-1 and TRBJ1-1, with 10 bases aligning to TRBD1. The sample consisted of peripheral blood. CDR3 reads: CASSQVRDRGEEAFF. The DNA is as follows: TGCGCCAGCAGCCAAGTCCGGGACAGGGGTGAAGAAGCTTTCTTT.